This passage covers 12 T cell receptor beta chains from one sample sequenced in a study of beta chain features in type 1 diabetes. Expressed TCRB transcripts got sequenced, as all isolated RNA was reverse transcribed. Libraries were prepared by immunoSEQ multiplex PCR; TCRdb keeps only in-frame clonotypes and omits some of them. The sample holds some 150,000 clones, over 9.5% seen once. Material for sequencing was naive CD4+ T cells from blood. The receptors originated from a man younger than 35 in good health.

This clone was observed a handful of times. CDR3 coding DNA: TGCGCCAGCAGCCAAAACCCCTCGGGGTTTGGGGAGCACAATCAGCCCCAGCATTTT. This encodes CASSQNPSGFGEHNQPQHF. The rearrangement uses TRBV4-1 and TRBJ1-5; no definite D call. The CDR3 totals 19 residues. The V end lost 2 bases, the J end lost 3 bases, and 23 bases lay between the germline ends. Germline V gene sequence: CDR1 MGHRA, CDR2 YSYEKL.

The CDR3 loop reads CASSETPTSYEQYF. CDR3 DNA sequence: TGTGCCAGCAGCGAAACCCCGACTTCCTACGAGCAGTACTTC. This chain uses TRBV7-6 with TRBJ2-5; D is uncertain. The J call may be incorrect, as the DNA end agrees better with TRBJ2-7. Per the germline V gene, CDR1 is SGHVS and CDR2 is FNYEAQ. The CDR3 sequence is 14 residues long.

A few counts support this clone. V is TRBV7-8 and J is TRBJ1-5; unclear D gene. This CDR3 is 13 amino acids long. Germline loops: CDR1 SGHVS, CDR2 FQNEAQ. V shed 6 bases and J shed 3 bases, with 9 bases lying between them. The CDR3 loop reads CASRNSYNQPQHF. The CDR3 coding sequence is TGTGCCAGCAGAAACAGCTACAATCAGCCCCAGCATTTT. Full variable domain (outside the CDR3, taken from reference TRBV7-8 and TRBJ1-5): GAGVSQSPRYKVAKRGQDVALRCDPISGHVSLFWYQQALGQGPEFLTYFQNEAQLDKSGLPSDRFFAERPEGSVSTLKIQRTQQEDSAVYLCASRNSYNQPQHFGDGTRLSIL.

In its sample, this clone was seen many times. This rearrangement joins TRBV30 to TRBJ1-2, with D tentatively TRBD1 (6 bases). The CDR3 sequence is 11 residues long. V shed 1 base and J shed 7 bases, with 7 bases lying between them. CDR1 and CDR2 from the germline V gene are GTSNPN and SVGIG (reference sequence). The CDR3 loop reads CAWSGTVGYTF. In DNA, the CDR3 is TGTGCCTGGAGTGGGACAGTTGGCTACACCTTC.

The genes are TRBV4-3 and TRBJ1-3; 9 positions match TRBD1. The V gene end was trimmed by 4 bases and the J gene end by 1 base; junction bases not matched to a gene: 8. Germline assignment: CDR1 LGHNA and CDR2 YSLEER. The CDR3 has 17 amino acids. The CDR3 here is CASSRSTGGRSGNTIYF. The CDR3 DNA reads as TGCGCCAGCAGCCGAAGCACAGGGGGCAGATCTGGAAACACCATATATTTT.

The genes are TRBV5-4 and TRBJ1-2, with D unclear. Between the trimmed V and J ends, which lost 5 bases and 3 bases, there was a span of 11 bases. The germline V gene encodes CDR1 SGHNT and CDR2 YYREEE (reference sequence). CDR3 length equals 13 residues. The DNA for the CDR3 is TGTGCCAGCAGTCACGACGGGGACTATGGCTACACCTTC. This gives the protein CASSHDGDYGYTF.

This chain uses TRBV14 with TRBJ2-3, with TRBD2 identical over 8 bases. The germline V gene encodes CDR1 SGHDN and CDR2 FVKESK. Losses at the gene ends were 3 bases for V and 0 bases for J; bases not matched to a gene: 8. CDR3 length: 17 residues. CDR3 loop: CASSQGSSGASTDTQYF. The CDR3 region has the DNA TGTGCCAGCAGCCAGGGGAGTAGCGGGGCGAGCACAGATACGCAGTATTTT.

This clone appeared a single time. This chain connects TRBV30 to TRBJ2-5; 16 bases agree with TRBD2. This CDR3 spans 16 amino acids. The trim removed 3 bases at V and 4 bases at J, leaving 5 bases unmatched. Germline V CDR1 and CDR2: GTSNPN, SVGIG (reference sequence). The CDR3 nucleotides read TGTGCCTGGAGCGAGGGACTAGCGGGGGGGCGAGAGACCCAGTACTTC. The encoded protein is CAWSEGLAGGRETQYF.

There are a few counts of this clone. The CDR3 reads CASSPQGVETQYF. The CDR3 DNA is TGCGCCAGCAGCCCACAGGGTGTGGAGACCCAGTACTTC. The rearrangement links TRBV5-1 to TRBJ2-5; D is perhaps TRBD1 (6 bases). The V and J ends lost 4 bases and 5 bases respectively, with 12 bases between them. Germline V gene sequence: CDR1 SGHRS, CDR2 YFSETQ. The CDR3 has 13 amino acids.

In this sample, this clone turned up a few times. This chain joins TRBV7-9 and TRBJ2-6; perhaps TRBD1 as D (6 bases). Trimming removed 5 bases at V and 1 base at J, with 12 bases between. Germline loops: CDR1 SEHNR, CDR2 FQNEAQ (reference sequence). There are 16 residues in the CDR3. The chain's CDR3 is CASSTDRRSGANVLTF. The CDR3 DNA sequence: TGTGCCAGCAGCACCGACAGGAGATCTGGGGCCAACGTCCTGACTTTC.

There are a few counts of this clone. The genes are TRBV7-7 and TRBJ2-5; TRBD2 agrees at 8 bases. Trimming cost V 2 bases and J 5 bases; bases outside gene matches: 4. The CDR3 extends over 14 amino acids. The germline V gene has CDR1 SSHAT and CDR2 FNYEAQ (reference sequence). The CDR3 coding sequence is TGTGCCAGCAGCTTAAGAGCGGGGGCTGAGACCCAGTACTTC. This encodes CASSLRAGAETQYF.

The chain combines TRBV2 with TRBJ1-2; D remains unclear. The CDR3 sequence is 12 residues long. Germline V gene sequence: CDR1 SNHLY, CDR2 FYNNEI. V lost 5 bases and J lost 4, with 8 bases in between. In DNA form, the CDR3 reads TGTGCCAGCAGTCGGGTCGGCTATGGCTACACCTTC. It is translated as CASSRVGYGYTF.